Listed below are T cell receptor beta chains from one sample, sequenced in a study of blood T cell repertoires in COVID-19. TCRdb keeps only in-frame clones here, not all; method: immunoSEQ multiplex PCR. Found here are 72,000 or so clones, approximately 82% of them singletons; the top ten hold roughly 16%. Sequencing input: peripheral blood. All receptors come from a man older than 75 with active COVID-19. CDR3s leave out the opening cysteine and the closing phenylalanine or tryptophan. Not every row has a clone size; where given, it reads once, few, many or a size class.

J: TRBJ1-6; size: .; V: TRBV7-9; CDR3: ASSFGPNSPLH
J: TRBJ1-1; size: .; V: TRBV6-2/TRBV6-3; CDR3: ASSSRGLNTEAF
J: TRBJ2-5; size: .; V: TRBV7-7; CDR3: ASSLTGKETQY
J: TRBJ2-7; size: .; V: TRBV6-6; CDR3: ASSFPTGGYEQY
J: TRBJ2-4; size: .; V: TRBV24-1; CDR3: APPRTSGRTAENIQY
J: TRBJ2-1; size: .; V: TRBV5-3; CDR3: ARSLAGGSLSYNEQF
J: TRBJ2-3; size: few; V: TRBV6-2/TRBV6-3; CDR3: ASSFGLAGGTDTQY
J: TRBJ2-7; size: once; V: TRBV28; CDR3: ASRRDRVSEQY
J: TRBJ2-1; size: .; V: TRBV19; CDR3: ASSTEGLAGTNEQF
J: TRBJ2-1; size: .; V: TRBV6-5; CDR3: ASSFDRSSYNEQF
J: TRBJ1-5; size: .; V: TRBV7-2; CDR3: ASSLRQGQGQPQH
J: TRBJ1-2; size: once; V: TRBV7-8; CDR3: ASSPAGAGGIYGYT
J: TRBJ2-7; size: .; V: TRBV6-2/TRBV6-3; CDR3: ASSTGDRYEQY
J: TRBJ1-5; size: .; V: TRBV6-2/TRBV6-3; CDR3: ASSYGTGQPQH
J: TRBJ2-7; size: once; V: TRBV14; CDR3: ASSPQTGGYEQY
J: TRBJ2-7; size: .; V: TRBV27; CDR3: ASSFQGRGNYEQY
J: TRBJ1-4; size: .; V: TRBV5-1; CDR3: ASSPPGEKLF
J: TRBJ2-3; size: .; V: TRBV7-2; CDR3: ASSPRASGNTDTQY